A selection of T cell receptor beta chains follows, all from one sample in a study of blood T cell repertoires in COVID-19. Some clones are missing from TCRdb's copy, which holds only in-frame ones; the method was immunoSEQ multiplex PCR. The sample yields about 59,000 clones, 65% to 80% seen once. Sequencing used peripheral blood. The receptors stem from a man in his sixties with acute or convalescent COVID-19. Each CDR3 is given with its conserved first and last residue. D genes are given only for firm matches. For some rows the clone size is stated as once, few or many, or as a class when expanded; others skip it.

size: .; D: TRBD2; V: TRBV18; J: TRBJ2-1; DNA: TGTGCCAGCTCACCGGGACTACCTTCAGCGGAGCAGTTCTTC; CDR3: CASSPGLPSAEQFF
size: .; D: .; V: TRBV5-1; J: TRBJ1-6; DNA: TGCGCCAGCAGCTTGGCCTCAGGGATCAGTGATTCACCCCTCCACTTT; CDR3: CASSLASGISDSPLHF
size: .; D: TRBD2; V: TRBV15; J: TRBJ2-2; DNA: TGTGCCACCAGCAGAGGGACTAGCGGGAGAAGAGCCGGGGAGCTGTTTTTT; CDR3: CATSRGTSGRRAGELFF
size: .; D: .; V: TRBV7-8; J: TRBJ1-6; DNA: TGTGCCAGCAGCTTAGCGGGGGGGGCCTCTGGCAATTCACCCCTCCACTTT; CDR3: CASSLAGGASGNSPLHF
size: .; D: .; V: TRBV5-6; J: TRBJ2-5; DNA: TGTGCCAGCAGCTTGGGCGCAGGCACCCAAGAGACCCAGTACTTC; CDR3: CASSLGAGTQETQYF
size: .; D: TRBD1; V: TRBV7-2; J: TRBJ1-2; DNA: TGTGCCAGCAGCTTTCGAGATCCGGGACAGGGGCATGGCTACACCTTC; CDR3: CASSFRDPGQGHGYTF
size: .; D: .; V: TRBV7-2; J: TRBJ2-2; DNA: TGTGCCAGCAGCTTAGGGCTCCTGGGGGAGCTGTTTTTT; CDR3: CASSLGLLGELFF
size: .; D: .; V: TRBV25-1; J: TRBJ2-5; DNA: TGTGCCAGCAGTGATCTAGAACAGGGTACGCGCGGGACCCAGTACTTC; CDR3: CASSDLEQGTRGTQYF
size: .; D: TRBD1; V: TRBV2; J: TRBJ1-5; DNA: TGTGCCAGCAGTGGACAGGGGCTGGGTCAGCCCCAGCATTTT; CDR3: CASSGQGLGQPQHF
size: .; D: .; V: TRBV28; J: TRBJ2-2; DNA: TGTGCCACCCTTTCCGCGAACACCGGGGAGCTGTTTTTT; CDR3: CATLSANTGELFF
size: .; D: .; V: TRBV28; J: TRBJ2-3; DNA: TGTGCCAGCAGTTTTCCCCGACGACTACTACCCCAAACCTATACGCAGTATTTT; CDR3: CASSFPRRLLPQTYTQYF
size: .; D: TRBD1; V: TRBV3-1/TRBV3-2; J: TRBJ2-5; DNA: TGTGCCAGCAGCCAACTCCGGGACAGTGAGACCCAGTACTTC; CDR3: CASSQLRDSETQYF
size: .; D: TRBD2; V: TRBV5-6; J: TRBJ2-1; DNA: TGTGCCAGCAGCTTACTAGCGGGAAGGAATGAGCAGTTCTTC; CDR3: CASSLLAGRNEQFF
size: .; D: .; V: TRBV3-1/TRBV3-2; J: TRBJ2-2; DNA: TGTGCCAGCAGCCAATCATGGGGGGCGAACACCGGGGAGCTGTTTTTT; CDR3: CASSQSWGANTGELFF
size: .; D: TRBD1; V: TRBV2; J: TRBJ1-2; DNA: TGTGCCAGCAGTGAACTGACAGGGAACTATGGCTACACCTTC; CDR3: CASSELTGNYGYTF
size: .; D: TRBD1; V: TRBV30; J: TRBJ2-5; DNA: TGTGCCTGGAGTGTAGGGACAGGGGGGCTTGAGACCCAGTACTTC; CDR3: CAWSVGTGGLETQYF
size: .; D: TRBD1; V: TRBV7-9; J: TRBJ1-1; DNA: TGTGCCAGCAGCTTTGCCGGACAGGCCCCCGAAGCTTTCTTT; CDR3: CASSFAGQAPEAFF
size: .; D: .; V: TRBV10-3; J: TRBJ2-5; DNA: TGTGCCATCAGTGAGTCGGGTCGGGAACGGATAAGGACCCAGTACTTC; CDR3: CAISESGRERIRTQYF
size: .; D: .; V: TRBV13; J: TRBJ2-3; DNA: TGTGCCAGCAGTCTAGGGAGTTTTGCAGATACGCAGTATTTT; CDR3: CASSLGSFADTQYF
size: .; D: TRBD2; V: TRBV5-8; J: TRBJ2-1; DNA: TGTGCCAGCAGCTTGGCCCCTAGCGGGAGTTTAGGTTGGAATGAGCAGTTCTTC; CDR3: CASSLAPSGSLGWNEQFF
size: few; D: TRBD2; V: TRBV18; J: TRBJ2-5; DNA: TGTGCCAGCTCACCACTCCAACTAGCGGGAGCGCAAGAGACCCAGTACTTC; CDR3: CASSPLQLAGAQETQYF
size: .; D: TRBD1; V: TRBV19; J: TRBJ2-3; DNA: TGTGCCAGTAGTATAGTACAGGGGGCAGATACGCAGTATTTT; CDR3: CASSIVQGADTQYF
size: .; D: TRBD1; V: TRBV27; J: TRBJ2-7; DNA: TGTGCCAGCAGTGTAATCTCCGGGACAGGGCCCTACGAGCAGTACTTC; CDR3: CASSVISGTGPYEQYF